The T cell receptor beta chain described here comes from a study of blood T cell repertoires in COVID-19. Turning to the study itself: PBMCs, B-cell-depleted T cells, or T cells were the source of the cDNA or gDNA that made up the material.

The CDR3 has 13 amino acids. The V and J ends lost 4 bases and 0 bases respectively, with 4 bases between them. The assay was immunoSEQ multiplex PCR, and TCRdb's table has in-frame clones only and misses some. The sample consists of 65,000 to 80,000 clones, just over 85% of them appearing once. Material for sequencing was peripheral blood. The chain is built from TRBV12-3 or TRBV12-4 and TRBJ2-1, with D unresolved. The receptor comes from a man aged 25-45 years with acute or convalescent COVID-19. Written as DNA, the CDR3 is TGTGCCAGCAGTTCCCTCTCCTACAATGAGCAGTTCTTC. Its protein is CASSSLSYNEQFF.